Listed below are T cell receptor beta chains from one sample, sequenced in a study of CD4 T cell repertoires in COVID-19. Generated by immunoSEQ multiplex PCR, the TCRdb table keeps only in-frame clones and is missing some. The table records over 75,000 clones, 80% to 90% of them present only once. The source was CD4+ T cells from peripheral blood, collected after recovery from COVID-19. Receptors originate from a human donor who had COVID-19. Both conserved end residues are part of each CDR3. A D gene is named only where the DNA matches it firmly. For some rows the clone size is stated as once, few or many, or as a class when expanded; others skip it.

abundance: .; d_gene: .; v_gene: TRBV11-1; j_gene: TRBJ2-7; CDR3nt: TGTGCCAGCAGCTCCGAATACGGCCTAGAGCAGTACTTC; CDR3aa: CASSSEYGLEQYF
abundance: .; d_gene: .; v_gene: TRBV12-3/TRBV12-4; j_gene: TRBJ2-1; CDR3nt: TGTGCCAGCAGCCCCAGTATGAATGAGCAGTTCTTC; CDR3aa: CASSPSMNEQFF
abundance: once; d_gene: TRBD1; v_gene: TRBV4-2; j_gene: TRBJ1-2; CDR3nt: TGTGCCAGCAGCCAAGTTGGGGACAGGGTGAATGGCTACACCTTC; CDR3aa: CASSQVGDRVNGYTF
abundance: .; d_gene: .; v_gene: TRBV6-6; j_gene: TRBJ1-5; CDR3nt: TGTGCCAGCAGTTACCCTGAGGTCAATCAGCCCCAGCATTTT; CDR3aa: CASSYPEVNQPQHF
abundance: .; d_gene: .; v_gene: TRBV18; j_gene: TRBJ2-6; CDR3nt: TGTGCCAGCTCACCATCAGGTGGCTCTGGGGCCAACGTCCTGACTTTC; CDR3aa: CASSPSGGSGANVLTF
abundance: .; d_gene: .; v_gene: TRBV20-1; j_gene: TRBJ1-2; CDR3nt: TGCAGTGCTAGAATCCTAAGGGGCTACACCTTC; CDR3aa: CSARILRGYTF
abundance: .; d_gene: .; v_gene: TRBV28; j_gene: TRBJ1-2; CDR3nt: TGTGCCAGCAGGCCTGCTAACTATGGCTACACCTTC; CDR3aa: CASRPANYGYTF
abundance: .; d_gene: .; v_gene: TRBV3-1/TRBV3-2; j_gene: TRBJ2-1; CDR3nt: TGTGCCAGCAGCATTAGCTCCTACAATGAGCAGTTCTTC; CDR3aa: CASSISSYNEQFF
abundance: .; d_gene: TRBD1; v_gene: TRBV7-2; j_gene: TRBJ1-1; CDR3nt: TGTGCCAGCACCCGGCAGGTCGGACAGGGGGCTGAAGCTTTCTTT; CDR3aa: CASTRQVGQGAEAFF
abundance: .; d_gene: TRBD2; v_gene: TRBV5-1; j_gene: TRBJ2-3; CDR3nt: TGCGCCAGCAGCTTGGCCTCGACTAGCGGGGCCACAGATACGCAGTATTTT; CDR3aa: CASSLASTSGATDTQYF
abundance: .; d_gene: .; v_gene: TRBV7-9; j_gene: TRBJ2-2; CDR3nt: TGTGCCAGCACCATTAGGGATACCGGGGAGCTGTTTTTT; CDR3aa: CASTIRDTGELFF
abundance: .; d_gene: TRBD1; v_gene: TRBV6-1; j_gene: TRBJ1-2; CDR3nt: TGTGCCAGCAGTGAGGGACAGTATGGCTACACCTTC; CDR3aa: CASSEGQYGYTF
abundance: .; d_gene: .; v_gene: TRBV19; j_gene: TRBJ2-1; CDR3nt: TGTGCCAGTAGTACCGTCAGGGGCAATGAGCAGTTCTTC; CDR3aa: CASSTVRGNEQFF
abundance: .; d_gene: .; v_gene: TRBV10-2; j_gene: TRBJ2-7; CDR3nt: TGCGCCAGCAGTGATGGGGCCTACGAGCAGTACTTC; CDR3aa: CASSDGAYEQYF
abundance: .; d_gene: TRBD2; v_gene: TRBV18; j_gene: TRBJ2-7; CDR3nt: TGTGCCAGCTCAGGCTCGTCGACTAGCGGAGGGATGGCCTACGAGCAGTACTTC; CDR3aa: CASSGSSTSGGMAYEQYF
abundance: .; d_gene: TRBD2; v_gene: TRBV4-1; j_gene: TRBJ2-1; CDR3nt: TGCGCCAGCGGTTGGGGACTAGCGGGGGGGCAATCCTACAATGAGCAGTTCTTC; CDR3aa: CASGWGLAGGQSYNEQFF
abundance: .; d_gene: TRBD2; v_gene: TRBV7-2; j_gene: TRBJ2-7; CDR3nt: TGTGCCAGCAGCTCCCAGGGGAATCGGGAGGGCGAGCAGTACTTC; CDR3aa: CASSSQGNREGEQYF
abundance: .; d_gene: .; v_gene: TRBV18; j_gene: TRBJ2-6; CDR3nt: TGTGCCAGCTCACCGCGGAATACGGGGGCCAACGTCCTGACTTTC; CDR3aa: CASSPRNTGANVLTF
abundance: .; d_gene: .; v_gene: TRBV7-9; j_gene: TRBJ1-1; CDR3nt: TGTGCCAGCAGCCATGTGGGGGTATGGCGGTTACCTGAAGCTTTCTTT; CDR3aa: CASSHVGVWRLPEAFF
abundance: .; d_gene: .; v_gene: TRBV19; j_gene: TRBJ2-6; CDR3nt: TGTGCCAGTAGTATAGCCGGGACGGGATACTCTGGGGCCAACGTCCTGACTTTC; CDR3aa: CASSIAGTGYSGANVLTF
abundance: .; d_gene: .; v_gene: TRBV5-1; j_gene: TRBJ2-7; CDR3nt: TGCGCCAGCAGCTCGACAGGAGACGAGCAGTACTTC; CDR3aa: CASSSTGDEQYF
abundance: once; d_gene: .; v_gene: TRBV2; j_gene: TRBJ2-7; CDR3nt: TGTGCCAGCGGGGGTAGCGTGGAGCAGTACTTC; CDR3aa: CASGGSVEQYF
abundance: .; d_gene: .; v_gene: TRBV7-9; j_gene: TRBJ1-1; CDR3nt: TGTGCCAGCAGCTCGGACAGATACACTGAAGCTTTCTTT; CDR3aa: CASSSDRYTEAFF
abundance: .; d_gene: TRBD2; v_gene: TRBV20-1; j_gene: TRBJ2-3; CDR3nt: TGCAGTGCTAGTTTAGCGGGCGCAGATACGCAGTATTTT; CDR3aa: CSASLAGADTQYF
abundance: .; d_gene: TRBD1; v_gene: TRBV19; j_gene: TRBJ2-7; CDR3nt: TGTGCCAGTAGTACCCATACAGGGGCCTACGAGCAGTACTTC; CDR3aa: CASSTHTGAYEQYF
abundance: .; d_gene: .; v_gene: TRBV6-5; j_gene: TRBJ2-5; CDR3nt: TGTGCCAGCAGACCTACCAGGGCTCGAGAGACCCAGTACTTC; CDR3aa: CASRPTRARETQYF
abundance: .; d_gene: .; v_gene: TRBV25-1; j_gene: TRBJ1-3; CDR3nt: TGTGCCACCGGGTCCTCTGGAAACACCATATATTTT; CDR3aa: CATGSSGNTIYF
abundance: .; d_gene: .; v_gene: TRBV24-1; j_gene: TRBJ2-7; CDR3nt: TGTGCCACCAGTGTCCGCCGGCGGGTAGCCTCCTACGAGCAGTACTTC; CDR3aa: CATSVRRRVASYEQYF
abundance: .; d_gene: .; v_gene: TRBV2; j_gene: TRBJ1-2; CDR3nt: TGTGCCAGCACAGACGGAATTAACTATGGCTACACCTTC; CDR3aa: CASTDGINYGYTF
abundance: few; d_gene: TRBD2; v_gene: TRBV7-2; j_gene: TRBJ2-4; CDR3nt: TGTGCCAGCAGCTTAGCGGGAGTTAGCGGGAAAAACATTCAGTACTTC; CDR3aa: CASSLAGVSGKNIQYF
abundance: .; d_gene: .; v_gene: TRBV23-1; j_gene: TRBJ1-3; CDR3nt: TGCGCCAGCAGTCAATCGAACCACTTAGGAAACACCATATATTTT; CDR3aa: CASSQSNHLGNTIYF
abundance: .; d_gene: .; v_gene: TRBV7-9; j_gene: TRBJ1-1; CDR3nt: TGTGCCAGCAGCCTAGGACAACACACTGAAGCTTTCTTT; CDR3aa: CASSLGQHTEAFF
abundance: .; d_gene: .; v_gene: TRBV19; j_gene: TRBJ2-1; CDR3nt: TGTGCCAGTAGTATAGATCGACGGACGTCCCCTGTCGATGAGCAGTTCTTC; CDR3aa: CASSIDRRTSPVDEQFF
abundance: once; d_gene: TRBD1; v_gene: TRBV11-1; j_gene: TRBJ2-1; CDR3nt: TGTGCCAGCAGCTTAGCACGGACAGGTTTTGAGCAGTTCTTC; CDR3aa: CASSLARTGFEQFF
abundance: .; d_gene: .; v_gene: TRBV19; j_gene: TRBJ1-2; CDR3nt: TGTGCCAGTAAGTCGAAGAAGGGGGTAAACGGCTACACCTTC; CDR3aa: CASKSKKGVNGYTF
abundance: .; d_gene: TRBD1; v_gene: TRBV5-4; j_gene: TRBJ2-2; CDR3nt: TGTGCCAGCAGTACGGACAGGGAAGGCGGGGAGCTGTTTTTT; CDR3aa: CASSTDREGGELFF
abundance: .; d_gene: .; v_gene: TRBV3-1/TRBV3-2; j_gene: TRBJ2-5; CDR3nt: TGTGCCAGCAGCCAGGGGAAGTTGGCGTCCCAAGAGACCCAGTACTTC; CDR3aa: CASSQGKLASQETQYF
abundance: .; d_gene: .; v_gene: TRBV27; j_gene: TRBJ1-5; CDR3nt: TGTGCCAGCAGTCCTAAGGTCGGGCTCCGAGGGGTTCACAATCAGCCCCAGCATTTT; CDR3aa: CASSPKVGLRGVHNQPQHF
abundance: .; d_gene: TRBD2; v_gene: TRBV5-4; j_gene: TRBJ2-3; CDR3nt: TGTGCCAGCAGCCCGCCGGCGGGGGGGACAGATACGCAGTATTTT; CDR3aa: CASSPPAGGTDTQYF
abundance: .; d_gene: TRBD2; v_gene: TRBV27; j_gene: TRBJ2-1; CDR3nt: TGTGCCAGCAGTTCTCTAGCGGGAGATCACAATGAGCAGTTCTTC; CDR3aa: CASSSLAGDHNEQFF
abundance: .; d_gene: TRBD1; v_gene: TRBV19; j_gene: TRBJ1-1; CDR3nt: TGTGCCAGTAGTCAGGACAGGGACACTGAAGCTTTCTTT; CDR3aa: CASSQDRDTEAFF
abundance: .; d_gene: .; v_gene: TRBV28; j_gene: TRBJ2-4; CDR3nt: TGTGCCAGCAGTTTATCAGGGATAAACATTCAGTACTTC; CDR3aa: CASSLSGINIQYF
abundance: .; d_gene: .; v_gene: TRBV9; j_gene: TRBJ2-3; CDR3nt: TGTGCCAGCAGCGTAGAGGGACTGGACCTGACGCAGTATTTT; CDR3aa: CASSVEGLDLTQYF
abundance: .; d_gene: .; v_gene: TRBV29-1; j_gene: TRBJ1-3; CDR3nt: TGCAGCGTTGAAGATCAAGGGGCTCGAAACACCATATATTTT; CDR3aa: CSVEDQGARNTIYF
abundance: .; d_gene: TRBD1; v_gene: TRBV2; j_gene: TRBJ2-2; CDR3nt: TGTGCCAGCAGTGGACAGGGGCCCTCGAACACCGGGGAGCTGTTTTTT; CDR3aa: CASSGQGPSNTGELFF
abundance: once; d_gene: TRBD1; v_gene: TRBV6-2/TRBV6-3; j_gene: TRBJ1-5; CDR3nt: TGTGCCAGCAGTTCAAGACAGGGGTCGAATCAGCCCCAGCATTTT; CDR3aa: CASSSRQGSNQPQHF
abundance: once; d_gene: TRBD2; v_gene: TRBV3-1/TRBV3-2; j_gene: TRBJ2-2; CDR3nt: TGTGCCAGCAGCCAGACTAGCTTGGACGGGGAGCTGTTTTTT; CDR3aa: CASSQTSLDGELFF
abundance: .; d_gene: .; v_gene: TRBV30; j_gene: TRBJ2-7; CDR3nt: TGTGCCTGGAGTGTACGTATGTACTACGAGCAGTACTTC; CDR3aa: CAWSVRMYYEQYF
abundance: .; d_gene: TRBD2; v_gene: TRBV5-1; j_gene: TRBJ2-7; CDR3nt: TGCGCCAGCAGCTGGGGAACTAGCGGGGGGGATTACGAGCAGTACTTC; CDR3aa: CASSWGTSGGDYEQYF
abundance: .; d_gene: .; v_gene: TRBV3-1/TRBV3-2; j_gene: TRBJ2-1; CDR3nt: TGTGCCAGCAGCCAAGTTGGGACTCGCAATGAGCAGTTCTTC; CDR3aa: CASSQVGTRNEQFF
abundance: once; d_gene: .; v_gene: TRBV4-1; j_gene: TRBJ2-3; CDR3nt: TGCGCCAGCAGCCGAGACAGGAGCACAGATACGCAGTATTTT; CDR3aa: CASSRDRSTDTQYF
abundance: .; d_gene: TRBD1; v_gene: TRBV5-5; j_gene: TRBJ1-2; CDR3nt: TGTGCCAGCAGCTTGGGCTTATCAGGACAGGTTTATGGCTACACCTTC; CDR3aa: CASSLGLSGQVYGYTF
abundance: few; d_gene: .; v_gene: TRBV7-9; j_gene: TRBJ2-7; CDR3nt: TGTGCCAGCGCGGGGAGGTCCTACGAGCAGTACTTC; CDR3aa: CASAGRSYEQYF
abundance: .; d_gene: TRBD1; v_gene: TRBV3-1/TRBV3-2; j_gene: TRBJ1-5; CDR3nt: TGTGCCAGCAGCCCGGGACAGGCTAATCAGCCCCAGCATTTT; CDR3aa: CASSPGQANQPQHF
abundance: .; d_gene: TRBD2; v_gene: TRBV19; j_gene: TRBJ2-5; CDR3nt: TGTGCCAGTAGTGGGAGGGGATCGGTTGGGGAGACCCAGTACTTC; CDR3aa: CASSGRGSVGETQYF